Following are 11 T cell receptor beta chains from one sample sequenced in a study of blood T cell repertoires in COVID-19. Sequencing used immunoSEQ multiplex PCR; TCRdb keeps in-frame clones, though not all of them. In the table there are tens of thousands of clones, 78% of which are singletons. The sequenced sample consisted of peripheral blood. These receptors all come from a man in his 70s with COVID-19, enrolled during active disease.

The rearrangement links TRBV9 to TRBJ2-1, with 10 bases aligning to TRBD2. The V gene end was trimmed by 3 bases and the J gene end by 9 bases; junction bases not matched to a gene: 6. The CDR3 loop spans 14 amino acids. Germline CDR1 is SGDLS and CDR2 is YYNGEE. CDR3 amino acids: CASSAGTSVSEQFF. The CDR3 coding sequence is TGTGCCAGCAGCGCCGGGACTAGCGTAAGTGAGCAGTTCTTC.

The J gene is TRBJ2-3, the V gene TRBV9, with 9 bases fitting TRBD2. CDR1 and CDR2 (germline): SGDLS, YYNGEE. The V gene end was trimmed by 2 bases and the J gene end by 10 bases; junction bases not matched to a gene: 14. The CDR3 consists of 16 residues. The CDR3, as DNA: TGTGCCAGCAGCGTCGCTGGCGGGGGGGCCGTTCGGTCGCAGTATTTT. Its protein product is CASSVAGGGAVRSQYF. The whole variable domain, filled in from reference TRBV9 and TRBJ2-3, reads DSGVTQTPKHLITATGQRVTLRCSPRSGDLSVYWYQQSLDQGLQFLIQYYNGEERAKGNILERFSAQQFPDLHSELNLSSLELGDSALYFCASSVAGGGAVRSQYFGPGTRLTVL.

The chain joins TRBV6-2 or TRBV6-3 to TRBJ2-1, with TRBD1 matching 9 bases. With V trimmed by 5 bases and J by 8 bases, 7 bases remained unmatched. This CDR3 comprises 14 residues. CDR1 and CDR2 from the germline V gene are MNHEY and SVGEGT. The CDR3 region is CASSTGTGFHEQFF. The DNA for the CDR3 is TGTGCCAGCAGTACCGGGACAGGGTTCCATGAGCAGTTCTTC.

The V and J genes are TRBV5-6 and TRBJ1-2; the D is unclear. The CDR3 covers 16 residues. V lost 3 bases, J lost 6 bases, and 21 bases lay in between. The germline V gene has CDR1 SGHDT and CDR2 YYEEEE. The CDR3 DNA is TGTGCCAGCAGCTGGACCGGGATCCGACGGTCGGATGGCTACACCTTC. Translation: CASSWTGIRRSDGYTF.

This chain uses TRBV7-2 with TRBJ1-1; 8 bases fit TRBD1. The CDR3 is made up of 14 amino acids. J was trimmed by 5 bases and V by 3 bases; bases with no gene match: 5. Germline values: CDR1 SGHTA, CDR2 FQGNSA. CDR3 nucleotide sequence: TGTGCCAGCAGCTTGGACAGGGAATTAACTGAAGCTTTCTTT. It is translated as CASSLDRELTEAFF.

The V call is TRBV3-1 (or the pseudogene TRBV3-2), the J call TRBJ2-7; 11 nucleotides line up with TRBD2. The CDR3 sequence is 16 residues long. The germline V gene has CDR1 LGHDT and CDR2 YNNKEL (reference sequence). The trim removed 1 base at V and 0 bases at J, leaving 2 bases unmatched. Written as DNA, the CDR3 is TGTGCCAGCAGCCAAGCTGGGACTAGCGGCTCCTACGAGCAGTACTTC. Translation gives CASSQAGTSGSYEQYF.

This rearrangement joins TRBV27 to TRBJ2-2; D gene unclear. V was trimmed by 3 bases and J by 3 bases, leaving 8 bases between them. This CDR3 has 14 amino acids. Germline V gene lookup returns CDR1 MNHEY and CDR2 SMNVEV (reference sequence). CDR3 DNA: TGTGCCAGCAGTTTTAGTTTGGACACCGGGGAGCTGTTTTTT. The encoded protein is CASSFSLDTGELFF.

The rearrangement links TRBV7-9 to TRBJ2-3, with TRBD2 matching over 11 bases. The CDR3 spans 16 residues. The V and J ends lost 5 bases and 2 bases, in that order; junction bases with no gene match: 6. From germline, CDR1 is SEHNR and CDR2 FQNEAQ (reference sequence). The CDR3 loop reads CASSRGTSGVTDTQYF. CDR3 in DNA: TGTGCCAGCAGCCGAGGGACTAGCGGTGTCACAGATACGCAGTATTTT.

In DNA form, the CDR3 reads TGTGCCAGTAGTGCATACAGGGGTAGCACTGAAGCTTTCTTT. This gives the protein CASSAYRGSTEAFF. V and J are TRBV19 and TRBJ1-1; 7 bases line up with TRBD1. This CDR3 comprises 14 residues. The V gene's germline CDR1 is LNHDA and CDR2 SQIVND (reference sequence). Trimming at V came to 5 bases and at J to 4 bases, leaving 7 bases not matched to a gene.

The V gene is TRBV12-3 or TRBV12-4, the J gene TRBJ1-5; D is possibly TRBD1 (6 bases). The germline V and J ends were trimmed by 5 bases and 4 bases, with 9 bases remaining between them. This CDR3 has 13 amino acids. The CDR3 loop is CASSPTGNQPQHF. In DNA, the CDR3 is TGTGCCAGCAGTCCCACAGGGAATCAGCCCCAGCATTTT.

The gene calls are TRBV9 and TRBJ1-2; 8 nucleotides agree with TRBD1. The V segment lost 2 bases and the J segment 6 bases; nucleotides outside the gene matches: 6. The germline V gene has CDR1 SGDLS and CDR2 YYNGEE. The CDR3 runs 14 residues. The CDR3 here is CASSVDGTGHGYTF. The DNA for the CDR3 is TGTGCCAGCAGCGTGGATGGGACAGGCCATGGCTACACCTTC.